The 2 T cell receptor beta chains below were found in one sample sequenced in a study of blood T cell repertoires in COVID-19. Data came from immunoSEQ multiplex PCR; TCRdb stores just in-frame clones and leaves some out. The table has roughly 250,000 clones, 85% to 90% seen once. What was sequenced was peripheral blood. These receptors were taken from a woman in her twenties or thirties with COVID-19, enrolled during active disease.

This sequence joins TRBV5-1 and TRBJ2-5; TRBD2 is a possible D gene (7 bases). Germline V gene sequence: CDR1 SGHRS, CDR2 YFSETQ. Trimming removed 5 bases at V and 5 bases at J, with 13 bases between. The CDR3 contains 13 residues. Written as DNA, the CDR3 is TGCGCCAGCAGGGAGGGGGGGCCGGAGACCCAGTACTTC. This codes for CASREGGPETQYF.

The chain joins TRBV7-8 to TRBJ1-2; TRBD1 aligns across 7 bases. There are 13 residues in the CDR3. Trimming took 5 bases from V and 10 from J; bases not matched to a gene: 10. CDR1 SGHVS and CDR2 FQNEAQ come from the germline V gene. The DNA of the CDR3 is TGTGCCAGCAGCGATAGACAGGGAGCTGACTACACCTTC. It translates to CASSDRQGADYTF.